These 3 T cell receptor beta chains originate from one sample sequenced in a study of shared clonotypes between healthy human individuals. Data came from immunoSEQ multiplex PCR; TCRdb stores just in-frame clones and leaves some out. The sample yields millions of clones, approximately 90% seen once. What was sequenced was naive CD4+ T cells sorted from blood. As to subset: CD45RA+ positively selected. These receptors were obtained from a man aged 18-30 years in good health.

V usage is TRBV9 and J usage is TRBJ2-3, with D perhaps matching TRBD2 (5 bases). This CDR3 is built from 15 residues. Deletions cut 3 bases from V and 5 bases from J, with 16 bases between. Germline CDR1 is SGDLS and CDR2 is YYNGEE. The DNA for the CDR3 is TGTGCCAGCAGCGGCCCGGGATCGCGAATAGATACGCAGTATTTT. Residues: CASSGPGSRIDTQYF.

The V gene is TRBV5-4, the J gene TRBJ2-1; 9 bases are shared with TRBD2. The CDR3 consists of 15 residues. Unmatched junction bases numbered 4, after V lost 2 bases and J lost 4 bases. Germline loops: CDR1 SGHNT, CDR2 YYREEE (reference sequence). The CDR3 reads CASSFQRGAYNEQFF. CDR3 DNA sequence: TGTGCCAGCAGCTTTCAGCGGGGGGCTTACAATGAGCAGTTCTTC.

The CDR3 protein is CASSRRGNSGANVLTF. The CDR3 DNA reads TGCGCCAGCAGCAGACGGGGCAACTCTGGGGCCAACGTCCTGACTTTC. The rearrangement links TRBV5-1 to TRBJ2-6; D may correspond to TRBD1 or TRBD2 (5 bases each). V lost 4 bases and J 0 bases, leaving 11 bases between the germline ends. This CDR3 comprises 16 residues. Germline V gene data show CDR1 as SGHRS and CDR2 as YFSETQ. The variable domain in full, with the rest retrieved from reference TRBV5-1 and TRBJ2-6, is KAGVTQTPRYLIKTRGQQVTLSCSPISGHRSVSWYQQTPGQGLQFLFEYFSETQRNKGNFPGRFSGRQFSNSRSEMNVSTLELGDSALYLCASSRRGNSGANVLTFGAGSRLTVL.